This T cell receptor (beta chain) was identified during a study of T cell responses to AZD1222 COVID-19 vaccine. Study-wide results and limits: None of the repertoires were sampled until the peak T cell response had passed.

Germline V gene sequence: CDR1 GTSNPN, CDR2 SVGIG (reference sequence). V shed 3 bases and J shed 5 bases, with 10 bases lying between them. This CDR3 has 13 amino acids. As regards this clone: Its antigen remains unidentified.

TCRdb's copy holds only in-frame clones and misses some; the assay was immunoSEQ multiplex PCR. The data show roughly 83,000 clones, about 82% seen once. Sequenced material: peripheral blood, taken on day 0 of AZD1222 vaccination. The chain links TRBV30 to TRBJ1-4; D call uncertain. This TCR was recovered from an adult in good health. In DNA, the CDR3 is TGTGCCTGGAGAGGAGACGTGAATGAAAAACTGTTTTTT. The encoded protein is CAWRGDVNEKLFF.